This T cell receptor (beta chain) was identified in a study of radiotherapy plus CTLA-4 blockade in lung cancer. In the study overall: An objective response was seen in 18% of patients, and disease control in roughly 28%.

Libraries were prepared by immunoSEQ multiplex PCR; TCRdb keeps only in-frame clonotypes and omits some of them. The sample consists of about 77,000 clones, roughly 70% of them appearing once. This CDR3 has 12 residues. J was trimmed by 4 bases and V by 6 bases; bases with no gene match: 2. Germline assignment: CDR1 MNHEY and CDR2 SMNVEV (reference sequence). The chain carries TRBV27 and TRBJ2-5; 7 nucleotides match TRBD2. The sequence came from a human donor with non-small cell lung cancer whose response to radiotherapy plus ipilimumab could not be evaluated. Material: peripheral blood, obtained from a patient treated with radiotherapy plus ipilimumab. CDR3 nucleotide sequence: TGTGCCAGCAGCGGCGGGGGAGAGACCCAGTACTTC. Residues: CASSGGGETQYF.